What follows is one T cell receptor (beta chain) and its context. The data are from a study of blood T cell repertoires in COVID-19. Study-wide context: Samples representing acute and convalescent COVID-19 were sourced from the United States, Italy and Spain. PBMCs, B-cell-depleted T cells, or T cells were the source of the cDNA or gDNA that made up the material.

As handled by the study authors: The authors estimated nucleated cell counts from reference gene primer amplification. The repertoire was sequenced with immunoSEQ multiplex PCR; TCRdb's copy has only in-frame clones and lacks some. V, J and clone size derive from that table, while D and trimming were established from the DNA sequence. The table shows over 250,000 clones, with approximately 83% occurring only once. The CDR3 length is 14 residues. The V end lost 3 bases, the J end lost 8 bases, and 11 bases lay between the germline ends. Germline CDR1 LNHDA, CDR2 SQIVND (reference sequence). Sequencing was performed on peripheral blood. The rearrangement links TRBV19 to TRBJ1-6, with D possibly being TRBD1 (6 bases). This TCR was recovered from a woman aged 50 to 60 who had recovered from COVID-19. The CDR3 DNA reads TGTGCCAGTAGTATGGACAGCGAATATTCACCCCTCCACTTT. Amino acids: CASSMDSEYSPLHF.